The rows below give T cell receptor beta chains drawn from one sample of a study of blood T cell repertoires in COVID-19. Method: immunoSEQ multiplex PCR; TCRdb's copy keeps in-frame clones and lacks some. The sample lists 46,000 or so clones, approximately 86% occurring once. Sequencing used peripheral blood. These receptors all stem from a man between 60 and 75 years old with active or convalescent COVID-19. Both conserved end residues are part of each CDR3. A D gene is named only where the DNA matches it firmly. For some rows the clone size is stated as once, few or many, or as a class when expanded; others skip it.

d_gene,v_gene,abundance,j_gene,CDR3nt,CDR3aa
TRBD1,TRBV11-2,-,TRBJ1-2,TGTGCCAGCAGCGCCGACAGGGAAGGCTACACCTTC,CASSADREGYTF
TRBD1,TRBV19,-,TRBJ2-4,TGTGCCAGCATGGACAGGGACCTAAAGAAAATTCAGTACTTC,CASMDRDLKKIQYF
TRBD2,TRBV5-1,-,TRBJ2-3,TGCGCCAGCAGCTACATAGCGGGGGGGAGCACAGATACGCAGTATTTT,CASSYIAGGSTDTQYF
TRBD1,TRBV6-5,once,TRBJ1-1,TGTGCCAGCAGTTACGGGGGACAGTATGAAGCTTTCTTT,CASSYGGQYEAFF
-,TRBV18,-,TRBJ2-3,TGTGCCAGCTCAACGGTATTGGCAGATACGCAGTATTTT,CASSTVLADTQYF
-,TRBV19,-,TRBJ1-3,TGTGCCAGTAAGGTGGGCAGATTCTCTGGAAACACCATATATTTT,CASKVGRFSGNTIYF
-,TRBV6-5,-,TRBJ1-1,TGTGCCAGCAGTAAGGTCAGGGAAGACACTGAAGCTTTCTTT,CASSKVREDTEAFF
-,TRBV19,many,TRBJ1-1,TGTGCCAGTAGTATGACATTAGGCACTGAAGCTTTCTTT,CASSMTLGTEAFF
-,TRBV6-2/TRBV6-3,-,TRBJ1-4,TGTGCCAGCAGCCGGGCAAATGAAAAACTGTTTTTT,CASSRANEKLFF
-,TRBV5-4,once,TRBJ2-2,TGTGCCAGCAGCTTGGCCTCAGGGACGAACACCGGGGAGCTGTTTTTT,CASSLASGTNTGELFF
-,TRBV5-4,-,TRBJ1-4,TGTGCCAGCAGCTTGGGCGGATCGAGTGAAAAACTGTTTTTT,CASSLGGSSEKLFF
TRBD2,TRBV29-1,-,TRBJ2-5,TGCAGCGTTATATTAGCGGGGGGGCAAGAGACCCAGTACTTC,CSVILAGGQETQYF
TRBD1,TRBV19,-,TRBJ1-1,TGTGCCAGTAGTCAAATTCGGCAGGGGGCGTCCACTGAAGCTTTCTTT,CASSQIRQGASTEAFF
TRBD1,TRBV19,-,TRBJ2-2,TGTGCCAGTAGTATGAGGGGGCGAAGCACCGGGGAGCTGTTTTTT,CASSMRGRSTGELFF
-,TRBV28,-,TRBJ1-2,TGTGCCAGCAGTTTCCGGGACACCTCGGTTGTCGGCTACACCTTC,CASSFRDTSVVGYTF
TRBD2,TRBV18,-,TRBJ2-1,TGTGCCAGCTCACCCTTTGAGACTAGCGGATACAATGAGCAGTTCTTC,CASSPFETSGYNEQFF
-,TRBV6-5,-,TRBJ2-3,TGTGCCAGCAGTACCCCCGGAGATACGCAGTATTTT,CASSTPGDTQYF
-,TRBV13,-,TRBJ1-5,TGTGCCAGCAGCTTAGGGGACAGAAATCAGCCCCAGCATTTT,CASSLGDRNQPQHF
TRBD1,TRBV7-8,-,TRBJ2-7,TGTGCCAGCAGCTCAGGACAGGGGGGAGTTTTGCAGTACTTC,CASSSGQGGVLQYF
-,TRBV5-8,-,TRBJ1-1,TGTGCCAGCAGCTTGCCAGGGGTTGGGGAAGCTTTCTTT,CASSLPGVGEAFF
TRBD2,TRBV6-2/TRBV6-3,-,TRBJ2-7,TGTGCCAGCAGTTACGGTCCTAGCGGGGCCTACGAGCAGTACTTC,CASSYGPSGAYEQYF
TRBD2,TRBV5-1,-,TRBJ2-7,TGCGCCAGCAGCTTGGGGGGTAGCGGGGTTCTCTACGAGCAGTACTTC,CASSLGGSGVLYEQYF
TRBD1,TRBV18,-,TRBJ2-3,TGTGCCAGCTCACCAACAGGGGTTAGCACAGATACGCAGTATTTT,CASSPTGVSTDTQYF
-,TRBV7-9,-,TRBJ2-5,TGTGCCAGCAGCCGCGGGGATGTCTGGGAGACCCAGTACTTC,CASSRGDVWETQYF
-,TRBV21-1,-,TRBJ1-4,TGTGCCAGCAGCGACAGAGTCAACAAACTGTTTTTT,CASSDRVNKLFF
-,TRBV29-1,-,TRBJ2-1,TGCAGCGTGGTCACTTACAATGAGCAGTTCTTC,CSVVTYNEQFF
TRBD1,TRBV5-1,-,TRBJ1-1,TGCGCCAGCAGCTTGGCCCCGACAGGGCTGAACACTGAAGCTTTCTTT,CASSLAPTGLNTEAFF
TRBD2,TRBV2,-,TRBJ2-7,TGTGCCAGCAGGTTTCGAGGGGAGGGTGACTACGAGCAGTACTTC,CASRFRGEGDYEQYF
TRBD1,TRBV30,-,TRBJ1-4,TGTGCCTGGAGCCTTTACGGGACAGGGGGCACAAGGCGGAGGGAAAAACTGTTTTTT,CAWSLYGTGGTRRREKLFF
TRBD1,TRBV6-5,-,TRBJ1-2,TGTGCCAGCAGTTGGTCCGTAGGGACAGGGAACTATGGCTACACCTTC,CASSWSVGTGNYGYTF
-,TRBV3-1/TRBV3-2,-,TRBJ2-7,TGTGCCAGCAGCCAAGATATTGCGTCATACGGCGAGCAGTACTTC,CASSQDIASYGEQYF
-,TRBV7-8,-,TRBJ2-2,TGTGCCAGCAGCTTAGCGCGGGCCGAAGGCGGGGAGCTGTTTTTT,CASSLARAEGGELFF
TRBD2,TRBV10-3,-,TRBJ2-1,TGTGCCATCAGTGTTACTAGCGGGGAAAATGAGCAGTTCTTC,CAISVTSGENEQFF
TRBD1,TRBV28,few,TRBJ1-1,TGTGCCAGCAGTTTCCAGGGGGCCACTGAAGCTTTCTTT,CASSFQGATEAFF
-,TRBV10-3,once,TRBJ2-7,TGTGCCATCAGTGAGTCGGGGCCGAGGACCCACGAGCAGTACTTC,CAISESGPRTHEQYF
TRBD2,TRBV5-4,-,TRBJ2-1,TGTGCCAGCAGCGTTAGCGGGGGAGGGTATGAGCAGTTCTTC,CASSVSGGGYEQFF
-,TRBV6-5,-,TRBJ1-2,TGTGCCAGCAGGAGAGGGCTTGATGGCTACACCTTC,CASRRGLDGYTF
TRBD1,TRBV4-1,-,TRBJ1-2,TGCGCCAGCAGCCAAGATACAGACAGGGGATGGAACTATGGCTACACCTTC,CASSQDTDRGWNYGYTF
-,TRBV15,-,TRBJ1-2,TGTGCCACCAGCAGACTGGGAGGGTATGGCTACACCTTC,CATSRLGGYGYTF
-,TRBV5-1,once,TRBJ1-1,TGCGCCATCAGGGGAGGGAGAGCTTTCTTT,CAIRGGRAFF
-,TRBV19,-,TRBJ2-5,TGTGCCAGTAGTATAGATCCCGACAGGCAAGAGACCCAGTACTTC,CASSIDPDRQETQYF
TRBD1,TRBV7-8,-,TRBJ1-2,TGTGCCAGCAGCTTCGCGACTGGACAGGGGGAAATTCGCTATGGCTACACCTTC,CASSFATGQGEIRYGYTF
-,TRBV18,-,TRBJ2-5,TGTGCCAGCTCCCCCGGGGGATTAGAGACCCAGTACTTC,CASSPGGLETQYF
-,TRBV11-2,-,TRBJ2-7,TGTGCCAGCAGCTTAGGACCAGGGCCCACCGTCGAGCAGTACTTC,CASSLGPGPTVEQYF
TRBD1,TRBV28,-,TRBJ1-3,TGTGCCAGCAGTTTATCGGTCCACAGGGGAGGACTTGGAAACACCATATATTTT,CASSLSVHRGGLGNTIYF
-,TRBV27,-,TRBJ1-4,TGTGCCAGCAGTTTAGTAAGGGAGGAAAAACTGTTTTTT,CASSLVREEKLFF
TRBD1,TRBV10-3,-,TRBJ1-1,TGTGCCATCAGGGGGACAGGTAAGAACACTGAAGCTTTCTTT,CAIRGTGKNTEAFF
TRBD1,TRBV13,once,TRBJ2-2,TGTGCCAGCAGCTTACGGACAGGGCAACTTGTCGGGGAGCTGTTTTTT,CASSLRTGQLVGELFF
TRBD1,TRBV4-1,-,TRBJ2-1,TGCGCCAGCAGCCCCGGGACAGGGGTGGTTGATGATGAGCAGTTCTTC,CASSPGTGVVDDEQFF
TRBD2,TRBV2,-,TRBJ2-2,TGTGCCAGCAGTGACGAGCCGGGGGGGGCCGGGGAGCTGTTTTTT,CASSDEPGGAGELFF
-,TRBV28,-,TRBJ2-1,TGTGCCAGCAGTCTTCCCAGGGGTAATGAGCAGTTCTTC,CASSLPRGNEQFF
TRBD1,TRBV18,-,TRBJ1-6,TGTGCCAGCTCAAGGGACAGGGGGCGCGAGGATTCACCCCTCCACTTT,CASSRDRGREDSPLHF
TRBD1,TRBV6-5,-,TRBJ1-1,TGTGCCAGCAGAGACAGGGGAGGAAACACTGAAGCTTTCTTT,CASRDRGGNTEAFF